This T cell receptor (beta chain) derives from a study of cytomegalovirus exposure and HLA in healthy donors. General observations from the study: TCR beta V- and J-gene trimming was later associated with a missense DCLRE1C variant.

The germline V gene encodes CDR1 SNHLY and CDR2 FYNNEI. V dropped 3 bases and J dropped 4 bases, with 15 bases sitting between them. The CDR3 is made up of 15 amino acids. PCR primers comprised 60 Vbeta and 13 Jbeta primers. The protocol was immunoSEQ multiplex PCR, while the TCRdb copy is restricted to in-frame clones and leaves out a portion. The sample consists of approximately 89,000 clones, less than 65% of them appearing once. As to this clone: Its antigen is not identified.

The sequencing input was PBMCs. This sequence joins TRBV2 and TRBJ1-2; D gene ambiguous. This receptor was taken from a woman aged 30 to 39 in good health and CMV-seropositive. The CDR3 loop is CASSEGGEAVYGYTF. CDR3 DNA: TGTGCCAGCAGTGAGGGCGGGGAGGCTGTCTATGGCTACACCTTC.